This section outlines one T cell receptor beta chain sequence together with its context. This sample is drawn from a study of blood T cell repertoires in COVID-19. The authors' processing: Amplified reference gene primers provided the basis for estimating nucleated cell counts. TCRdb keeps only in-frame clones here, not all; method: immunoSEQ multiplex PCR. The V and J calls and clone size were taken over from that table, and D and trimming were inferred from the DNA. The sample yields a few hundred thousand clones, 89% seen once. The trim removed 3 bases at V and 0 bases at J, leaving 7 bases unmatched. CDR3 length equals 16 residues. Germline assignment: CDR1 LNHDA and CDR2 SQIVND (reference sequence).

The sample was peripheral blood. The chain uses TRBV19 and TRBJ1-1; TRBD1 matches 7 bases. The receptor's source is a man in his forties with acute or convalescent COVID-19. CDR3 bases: TGTGCCAGTAGTATGGGCACAGGGGCCCTGAACACTGAAGCTTTCTTT. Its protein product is CASSMGTGALNTEAFF.